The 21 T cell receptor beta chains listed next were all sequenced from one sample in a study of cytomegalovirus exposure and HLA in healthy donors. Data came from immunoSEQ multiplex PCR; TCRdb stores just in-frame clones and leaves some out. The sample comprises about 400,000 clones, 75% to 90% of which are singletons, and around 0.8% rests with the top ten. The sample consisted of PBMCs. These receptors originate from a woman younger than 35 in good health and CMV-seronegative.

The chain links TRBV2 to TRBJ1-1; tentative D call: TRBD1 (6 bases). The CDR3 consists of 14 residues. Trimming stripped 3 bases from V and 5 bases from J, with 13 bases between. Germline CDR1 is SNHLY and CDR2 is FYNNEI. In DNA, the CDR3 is TGTGCCAGCAGTGACGGGCAAGGGGGTACTGAAGCTTTCTTT. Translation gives CASSDGQGGTEAFF.

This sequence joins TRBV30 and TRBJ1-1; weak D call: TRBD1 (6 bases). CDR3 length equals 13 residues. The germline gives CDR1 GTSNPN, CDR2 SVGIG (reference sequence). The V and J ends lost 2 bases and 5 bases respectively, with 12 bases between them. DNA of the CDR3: TGTGCCTGGAGTACAGGGTCGTTAACTGAAGCTTTCTTT. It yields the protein CAWSTGSLTEAFF.

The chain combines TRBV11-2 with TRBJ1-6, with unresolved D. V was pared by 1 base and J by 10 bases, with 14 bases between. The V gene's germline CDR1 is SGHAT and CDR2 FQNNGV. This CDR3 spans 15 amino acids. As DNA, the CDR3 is TGTGCCAGCAGCTTAGGCCTGAGGAGGGAATCACCCCTCCACTTT. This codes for CASSLGLRRESPLHF.

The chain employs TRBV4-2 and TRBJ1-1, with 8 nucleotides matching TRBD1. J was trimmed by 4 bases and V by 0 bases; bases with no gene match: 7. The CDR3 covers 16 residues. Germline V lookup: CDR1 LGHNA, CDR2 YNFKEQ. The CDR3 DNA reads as TGTGCCAGCAGCCAAGATCCATCCAGGGGGCGCACTGAAGCTTTCTTT. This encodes CASSQDPSRGRTEAFF.

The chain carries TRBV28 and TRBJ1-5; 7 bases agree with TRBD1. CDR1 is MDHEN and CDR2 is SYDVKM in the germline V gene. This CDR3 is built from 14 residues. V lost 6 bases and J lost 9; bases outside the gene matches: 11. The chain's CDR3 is CASRRGDSFMPQHF. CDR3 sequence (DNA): TGTGCCAGCAGACGAGGGGACAGCTTTATGCCCCAGCATTTT.

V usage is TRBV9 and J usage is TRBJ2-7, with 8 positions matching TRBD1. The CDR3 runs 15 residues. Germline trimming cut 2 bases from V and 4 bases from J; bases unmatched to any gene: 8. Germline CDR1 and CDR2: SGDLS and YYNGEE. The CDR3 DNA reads TGTGCCAGCAGCGTCGACGGACAGGGAGAATACGAGCAGTACTTC. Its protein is CASSVDGQGEYEQYF. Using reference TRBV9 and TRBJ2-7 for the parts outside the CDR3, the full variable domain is DSGVTQTPKHLITATGQRVTLRCSPRSGDLSVYWYQQSLDQGLQFLIQYYNGEERAKGNILERFSAQQFPDLHSELNLSSLELGDSALYFCASSVDGQGEYEQYFGPGTRLTVT.

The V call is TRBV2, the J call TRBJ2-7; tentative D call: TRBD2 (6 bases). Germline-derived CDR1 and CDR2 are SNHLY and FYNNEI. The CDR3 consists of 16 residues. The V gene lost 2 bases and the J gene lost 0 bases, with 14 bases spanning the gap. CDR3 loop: CASSETGVPSSYEQYF. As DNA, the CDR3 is TGTGCCAGCAGTGAAACGGGGGTTCCTAGCTCCTACGAGCAGTACTTC.

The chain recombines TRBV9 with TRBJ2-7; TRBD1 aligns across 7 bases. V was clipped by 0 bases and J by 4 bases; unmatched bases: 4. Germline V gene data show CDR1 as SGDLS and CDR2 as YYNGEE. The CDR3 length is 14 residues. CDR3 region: CASSVAATGYEQYF. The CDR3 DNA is TGTGCCAGCAGCGTAGCTGCGACAGGGTACGAGCAGTACTTC.

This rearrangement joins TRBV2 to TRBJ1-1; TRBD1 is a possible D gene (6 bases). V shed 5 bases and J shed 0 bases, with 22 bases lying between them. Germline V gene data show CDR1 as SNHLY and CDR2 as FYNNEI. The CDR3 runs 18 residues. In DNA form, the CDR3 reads TGTGCCAGCAGTTTCCCCCTCGACAGGACCGTACTGAACACTGAAGCTTTCTTT. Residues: CASSFPLDRTVLNTEAFF. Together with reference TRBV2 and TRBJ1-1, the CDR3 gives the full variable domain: EPEVTQTPSHQVTQMGQEVILRCVPISNHLYFYWYRQILGQKVEFLVSFYNNEISEKSEIFDDQFSVERPDGSNFTLKIRSTKLEDSAMYFCASSFPLDRTVLNTEAFFGQGTRLTVV.

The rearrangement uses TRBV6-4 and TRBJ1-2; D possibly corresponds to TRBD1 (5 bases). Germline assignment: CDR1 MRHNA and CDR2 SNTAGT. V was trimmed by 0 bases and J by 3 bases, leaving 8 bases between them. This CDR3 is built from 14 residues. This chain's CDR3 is CASSDSAGDYGYTF. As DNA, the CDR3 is TGTGCCAGCAGTGACTCGGCGGGGGACTATGGCTACACCTTC.

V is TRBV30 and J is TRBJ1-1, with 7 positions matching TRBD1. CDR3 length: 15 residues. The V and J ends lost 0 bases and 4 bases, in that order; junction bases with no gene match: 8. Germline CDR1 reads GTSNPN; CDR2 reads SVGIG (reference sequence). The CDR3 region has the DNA TGTGCCTGGAGTGTTGGGTACAGGGGTATCACTGAAGCTTTCTTT. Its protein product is CAWSVGYRGITEAFF.

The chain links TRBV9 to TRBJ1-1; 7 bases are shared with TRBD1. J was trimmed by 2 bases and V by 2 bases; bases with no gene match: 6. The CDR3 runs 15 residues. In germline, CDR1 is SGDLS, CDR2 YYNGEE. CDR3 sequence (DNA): TGTGCCAGCAGCGTCCCGGGACAGTTTAACACTGAAGCTTTCTTT. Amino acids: CASSVPGQFNTEAFF. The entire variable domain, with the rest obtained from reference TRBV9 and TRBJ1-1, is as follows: DSGVTQTPKHLITATGQRVTLRCSPRSGDLSVYWYQQSLDQGLQFLIQYYNGEERAKGNILERFSAQQFPDLHSELNLSSLELGDSALYFCASSVPGQFNTEAFFGQGTRLTVV.

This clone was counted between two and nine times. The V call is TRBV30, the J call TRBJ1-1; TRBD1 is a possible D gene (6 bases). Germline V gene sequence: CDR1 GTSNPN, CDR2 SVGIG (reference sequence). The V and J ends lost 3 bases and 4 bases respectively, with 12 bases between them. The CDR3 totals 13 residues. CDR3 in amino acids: CAWRTTGSTEAFF. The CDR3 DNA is TGTGCCTGGAGGACTACAGGGAGCACTGAAGCTTTCTTT.

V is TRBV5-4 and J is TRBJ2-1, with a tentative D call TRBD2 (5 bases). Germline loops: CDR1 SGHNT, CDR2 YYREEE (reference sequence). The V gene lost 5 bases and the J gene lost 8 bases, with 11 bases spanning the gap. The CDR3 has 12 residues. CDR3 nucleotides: TGTGCCAGCAGTTCGACTATTCATGAGCAGTTCTTC. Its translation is CASSSTIHEQFF.

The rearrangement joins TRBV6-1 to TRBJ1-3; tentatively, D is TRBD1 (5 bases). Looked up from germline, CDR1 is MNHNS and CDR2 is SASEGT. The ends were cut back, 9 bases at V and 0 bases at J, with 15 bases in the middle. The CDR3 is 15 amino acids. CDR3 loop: CASISGGFSGNTIYF. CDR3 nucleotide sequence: TGTGCCAGTATTTCGGGGGGATTCTCTGGAAACACCATATATTTT.

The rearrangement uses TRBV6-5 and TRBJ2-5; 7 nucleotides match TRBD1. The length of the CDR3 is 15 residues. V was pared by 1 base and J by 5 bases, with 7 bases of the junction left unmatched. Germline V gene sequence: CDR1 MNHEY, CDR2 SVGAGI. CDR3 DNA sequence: TGTGCCAGCAGTTACTTAATAGGGGGCCGTGAGACCCAGTACTTC. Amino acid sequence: CASSYLIGGRETQYF.

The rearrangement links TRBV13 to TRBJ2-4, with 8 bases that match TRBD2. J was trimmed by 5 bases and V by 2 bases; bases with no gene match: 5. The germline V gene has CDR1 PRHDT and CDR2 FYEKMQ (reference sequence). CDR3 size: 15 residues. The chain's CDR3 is CASSLHGGAENIQYF. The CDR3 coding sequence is TGTGCCAGCAGCTTACACGGGGGGGCGGAAAACATTCAGTACTTC.

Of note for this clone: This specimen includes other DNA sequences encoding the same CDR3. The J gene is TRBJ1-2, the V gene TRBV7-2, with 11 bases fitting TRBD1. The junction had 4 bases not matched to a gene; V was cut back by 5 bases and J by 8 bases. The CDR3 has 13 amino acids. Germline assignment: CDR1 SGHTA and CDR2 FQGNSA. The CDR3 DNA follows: TGTGCCAGCAGCCCGGACAGGGGGCAAGGCTACACCTTC. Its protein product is CASSPDRGQGYTF.

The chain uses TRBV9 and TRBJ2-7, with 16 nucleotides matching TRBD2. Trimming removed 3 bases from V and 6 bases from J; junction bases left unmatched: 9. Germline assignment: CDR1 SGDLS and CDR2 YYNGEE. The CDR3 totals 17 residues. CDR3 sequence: CASSGTGTSGRAGEQYF. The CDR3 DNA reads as TGTGCCAGCAGCGGAACCGGGACTAGCGGGAGGGCCGGCGAGCAGTACTTC.

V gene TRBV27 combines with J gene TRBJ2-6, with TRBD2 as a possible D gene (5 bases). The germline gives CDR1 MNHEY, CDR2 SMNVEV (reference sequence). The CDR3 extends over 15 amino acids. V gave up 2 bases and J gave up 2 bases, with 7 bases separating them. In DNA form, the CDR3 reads TGTGCCAGCAGTTTAATCGGGACTGGGGCCAACGTCCTGACTTTC. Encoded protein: CASSLIGTGANVLTF.

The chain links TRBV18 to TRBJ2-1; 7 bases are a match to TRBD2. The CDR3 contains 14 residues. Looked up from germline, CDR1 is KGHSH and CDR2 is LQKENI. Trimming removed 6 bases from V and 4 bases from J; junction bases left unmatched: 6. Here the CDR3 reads CASSGTGGYNEQFF. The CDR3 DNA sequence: TGTGCCAGCTCCGGAACGGGGGGTTACAATGAGCAGTTCTTC.